This T cell receptor beta chain was obtained from a study of shared clonotypes between healthy human individuals. Germline lookup yields CDR1 SGHRS and CDR2 YFSETQ. V was cut by 4 bases and J by 2 bases, with 9 bases left in between. This CDR3 region has 13 residues. TCRdb's copy holds only in-frame clones and misses some; the assay was immunoSEQ multiplex PCR. Of hundreds of thousands of clones listed, around 77% were seen once; the top ten hold more than 10%. The chain uses TRBV5-1 and TRBJ2-5; D perhaps matches TRBD2 (5 bases). The sample consisted of PBMCs. The receptor's source is a woman aged 35 to 49 in good health. Some clones in this sample may be carry-over from other donors' samples. The CDR3 loop reads CASSRETQETQYF. The CDR3 DNA reads TGCGCCAGCAGCCGGGAAACACAAGAGACCCAGTACTTC.